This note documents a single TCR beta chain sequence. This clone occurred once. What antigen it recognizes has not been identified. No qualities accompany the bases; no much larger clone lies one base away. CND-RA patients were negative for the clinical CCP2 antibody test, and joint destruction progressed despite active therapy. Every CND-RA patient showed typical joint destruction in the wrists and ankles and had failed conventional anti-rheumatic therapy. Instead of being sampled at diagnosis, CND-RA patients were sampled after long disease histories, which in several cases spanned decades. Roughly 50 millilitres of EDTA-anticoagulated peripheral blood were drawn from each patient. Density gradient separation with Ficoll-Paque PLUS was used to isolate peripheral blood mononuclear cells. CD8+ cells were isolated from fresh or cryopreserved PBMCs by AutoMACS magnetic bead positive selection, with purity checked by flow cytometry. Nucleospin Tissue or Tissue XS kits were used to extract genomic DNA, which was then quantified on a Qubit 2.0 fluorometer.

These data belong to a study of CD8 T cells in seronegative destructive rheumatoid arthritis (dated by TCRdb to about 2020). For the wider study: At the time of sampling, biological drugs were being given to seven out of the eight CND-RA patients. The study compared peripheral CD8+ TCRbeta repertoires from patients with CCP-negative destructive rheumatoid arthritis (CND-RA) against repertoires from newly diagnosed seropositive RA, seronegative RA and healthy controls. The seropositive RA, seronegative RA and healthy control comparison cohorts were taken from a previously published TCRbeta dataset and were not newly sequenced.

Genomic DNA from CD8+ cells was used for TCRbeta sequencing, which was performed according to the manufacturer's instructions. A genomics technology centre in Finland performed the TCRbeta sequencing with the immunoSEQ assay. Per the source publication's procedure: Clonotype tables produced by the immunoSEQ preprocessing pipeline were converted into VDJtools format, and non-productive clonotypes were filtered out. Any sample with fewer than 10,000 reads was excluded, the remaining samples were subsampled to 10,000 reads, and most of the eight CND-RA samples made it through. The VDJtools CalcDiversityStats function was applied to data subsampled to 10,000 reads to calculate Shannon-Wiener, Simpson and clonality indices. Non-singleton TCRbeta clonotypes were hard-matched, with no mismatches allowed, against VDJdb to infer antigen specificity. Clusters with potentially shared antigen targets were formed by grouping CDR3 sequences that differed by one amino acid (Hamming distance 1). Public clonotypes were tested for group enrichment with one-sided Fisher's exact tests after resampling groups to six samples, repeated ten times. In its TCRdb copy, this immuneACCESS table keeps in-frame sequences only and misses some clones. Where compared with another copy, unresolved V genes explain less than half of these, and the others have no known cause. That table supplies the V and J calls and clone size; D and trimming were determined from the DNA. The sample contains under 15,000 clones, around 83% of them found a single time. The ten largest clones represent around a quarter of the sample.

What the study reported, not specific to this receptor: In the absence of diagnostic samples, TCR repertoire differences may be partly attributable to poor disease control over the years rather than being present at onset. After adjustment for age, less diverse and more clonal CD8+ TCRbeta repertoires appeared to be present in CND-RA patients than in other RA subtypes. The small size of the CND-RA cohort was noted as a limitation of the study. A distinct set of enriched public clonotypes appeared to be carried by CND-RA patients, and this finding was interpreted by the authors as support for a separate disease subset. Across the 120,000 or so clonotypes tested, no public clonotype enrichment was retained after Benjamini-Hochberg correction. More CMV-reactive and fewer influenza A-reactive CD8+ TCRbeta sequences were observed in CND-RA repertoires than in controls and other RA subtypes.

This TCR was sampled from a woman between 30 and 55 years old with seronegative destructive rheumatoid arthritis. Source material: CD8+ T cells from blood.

CDR3 region: CASSLLAETKGETQYF. The DNA sequence follows: TGTGCCAGCAGTTTGCTAGCGGAAACGAAGGGAGAGACCCAGTACTTC. The chain joins TRBV28 to TRBJ2-5, with 7 bases aligning to TRBD2. The germline V gene encodes CDR1 MDHEN and CDR2 SYDVKM. Trimming takes 3 bases off V and 4 bases off J; junction bases not matched to a gene: 11. The CDR3 measures 16 amino acids from cysteine to phenylalanine. Of all the DNA, just the CDR3 is kept, 48 bases in frame from base 1. When the CDR3 is completed using the reference TRBV28 and TRBJ2-5 genes on either side, the full variable domain is DVKVTQSSRYLVKRTGEKVFLECVQDMDHENMFWYRQDPGLGLRLIYFSYDVKMKEKGDIPEGYSVSREKKERFSLILESASTNQTSMYLCASSLLAETKGETQYFGPGTRLLVL.